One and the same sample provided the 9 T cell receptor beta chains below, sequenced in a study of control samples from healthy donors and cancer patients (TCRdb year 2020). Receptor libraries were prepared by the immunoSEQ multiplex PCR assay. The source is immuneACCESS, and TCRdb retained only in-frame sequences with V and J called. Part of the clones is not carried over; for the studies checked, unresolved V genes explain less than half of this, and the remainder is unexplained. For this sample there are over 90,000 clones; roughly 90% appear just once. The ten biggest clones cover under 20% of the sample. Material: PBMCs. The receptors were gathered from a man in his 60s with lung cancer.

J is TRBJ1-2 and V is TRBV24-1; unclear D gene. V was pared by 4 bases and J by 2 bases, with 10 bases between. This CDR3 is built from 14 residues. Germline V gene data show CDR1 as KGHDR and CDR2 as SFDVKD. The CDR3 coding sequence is TGTGCCACCAGTGACCCAGGAATCAACTATGGCTACACCTTC. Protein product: CATSDPGINYGYTF.

CDR3: CAISESVMEARGHYEQYF. The CDR3 DNA follows: TGTGCCATCAGTGAGTCGGTTATGGAGGCAAGGGGTCACTACGAGCAGTACTTC. The V call is TRBV10-3, the J call TRBJ2-7; D possibly uses TRBD1 or TRBD2 (5 bases each). V lost 0 bases to trimming and J lost 3 bases, with 21 bases between them. The CDR3 extends over 18 amino acids. Germline V gene data show CDR1 as ENHRY and CDR2 as SYGVKD.

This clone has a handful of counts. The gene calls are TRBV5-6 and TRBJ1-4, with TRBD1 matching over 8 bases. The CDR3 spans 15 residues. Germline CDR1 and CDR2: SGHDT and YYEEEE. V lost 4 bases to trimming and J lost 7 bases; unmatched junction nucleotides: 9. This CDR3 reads CASSHRTGSLEKLFF. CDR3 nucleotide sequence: TGTGCCAGCAGCCATAGGACAGGGTCTCTTGAAAAACTGTTTTTT.

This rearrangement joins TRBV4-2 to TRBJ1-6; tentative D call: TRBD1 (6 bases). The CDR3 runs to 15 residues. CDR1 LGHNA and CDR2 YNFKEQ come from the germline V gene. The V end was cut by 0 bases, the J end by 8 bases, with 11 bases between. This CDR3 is CASSQDMGGYSPLHF. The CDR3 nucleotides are TGTGCCAGCAGCCAAGATATGGGGGGCTATTCACCCCTCCACTTT.

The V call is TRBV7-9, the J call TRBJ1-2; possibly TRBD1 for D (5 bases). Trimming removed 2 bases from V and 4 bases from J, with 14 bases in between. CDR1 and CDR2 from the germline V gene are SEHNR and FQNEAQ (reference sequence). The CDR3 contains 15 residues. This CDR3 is CASSLNTDSAYGYTF. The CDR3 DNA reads TGTGCCAGCAGCTTAAATACCGACAGCGCCTATGGCTACACCTTC.

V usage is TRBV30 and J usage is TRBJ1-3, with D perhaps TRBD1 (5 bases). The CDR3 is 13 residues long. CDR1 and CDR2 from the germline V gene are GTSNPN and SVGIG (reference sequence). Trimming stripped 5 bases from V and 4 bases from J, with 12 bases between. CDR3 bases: TGTGCCTGGCGCAGGGCCGGAGGAAACACCATATATTTT. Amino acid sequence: CAWRRAGGNTIYF.

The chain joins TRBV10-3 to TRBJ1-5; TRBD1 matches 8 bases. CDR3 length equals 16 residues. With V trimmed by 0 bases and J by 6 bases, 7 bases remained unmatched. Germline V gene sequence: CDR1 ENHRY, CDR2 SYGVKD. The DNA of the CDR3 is TGTGCCATCAGTGAGTCTTGGACAGGGAGAAGTCAGCCCCAGCATTTT. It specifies CAISESWTGRSQPQHF.

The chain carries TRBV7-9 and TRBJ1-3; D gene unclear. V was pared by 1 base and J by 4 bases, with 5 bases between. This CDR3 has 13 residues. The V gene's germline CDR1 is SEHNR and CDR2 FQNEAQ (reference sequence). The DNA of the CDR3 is TGTGCCAGCAGCTTAGACGGAGGAAACACCATATATTTT. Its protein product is CASSLDGGNTIYF.

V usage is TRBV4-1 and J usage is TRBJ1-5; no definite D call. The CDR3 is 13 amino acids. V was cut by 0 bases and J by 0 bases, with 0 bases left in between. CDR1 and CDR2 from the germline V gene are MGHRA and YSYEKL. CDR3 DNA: TGCGCCAGCAGCCAAGATAGCAATCAGCCCCAGCATTTT. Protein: CASSQDSNQPQHF.